The 18 T cell receptor beta chains below come from one sample, sequenced in a study of neurological immune-mediated disorders. A single record per CDR3 protein comes from TCRdb applying MiXCR to the 5' RACE reads. The sample records some 83,000 distinct CDR3 sequences, about 2.5% being singletons. The sequenced sample was PBMCs. The receptors were gathered from a woman between 25 and 40 years old with multiple sclerosis.

This clonotype was detected many times. The chain uses TRBV20-1 and TRBJ1-1, with unresolved D. The V gene's germline CDR1 is DFQATT and CDR2 SNEGSKA (reference sequence). V dropped 3 bases and J dropped 4 bases, with 12 bases sitting between them. The CDR3 length is 13 residues. As DNA, the CDR3 is TGCAGTGCTAGTACGGGGTTGGGCACTGAAGCTTTCTTT. It yields the protein CSASTGLGTEAFF.

This clonotype appeared many times. V usage is TRBV5-1 and J usage is TRBJ2-2, with 8 bases that match TRBD2. CDR1 is SGHRS and CDR2 is YFSETQ in the germline V gene. The CDR3 length is 16 residues. The J segment lost 0 bases and the V segment lost 1 base, leaving 2 bases of the junction unmatched. In DNA, the CDR3 is TGCGCCAGCAGCTTGACTAGCGGCCCGAACACCGGGGAGCTGTTTTTT. Protein sequence: CASSLTSGPNTGELFF.

This clonotype was counted many times. V usage is TRBV7-2 and J usage is TRBJ1-2; 8 bases line up with TRBD1. CDR3 length equals 16 residues. The V gene's germline CDR1 is SGHTA and CDR2 FQGNSA. Trimming at V came to 3 bases and at J to 10 bases, leaving 16 bases not matched to a gene. CDR3 sequence (DNA): TGTGCCAGCAGCTTTCCCTTGACAGGGGCCTCCTTTGACTACACCTTC. Its protein product is CASSFPLTGASFDYTF.

This clonotype was seen ten or more times. V and J are TRBV7-8 and TRBJ1-5; D call uncertain. There are 15 residues in the CDR3. Trimming took off 0 bases at V and 4 bases at J, with 10 bases between the two ends. Germline values: CDR1 SGHVS, CDR2 FQNEAQ. The CDR3 loop reads CASSLAPAGNQPQHF. The CDR3 nucleotides read TGTGCCAGCAGCTTAGCGCCGGCCGGGAATCAGCCCCAGCATTTT. Supplemented by reference TRBV7-8 and TRBJ1-5, the full variable domain reads GAGVSQSPRYKVAKRGQDVALRCDPISGHVSLFWYQQALGQGPEFLTYFQNEAQLDKSGLPSDRFFAERPEGSVSTLKIQRTQQEDSAVYLCASSLAPAGNQPQHFGDGTRLSIL.

In this sample, this clonotype turned up many times. J is TRBJ2-1 and V is TRBV5-1, with 10 bases lining up with TRBD1. CDR1 is SGHRS and CDR2 is YFSETQ in the germline V gene. V was clipped by 1 base and J by 2 bases; unmatched bases: 3. This CDR3 region has 16 residues. CDR3 bases: TGCGCCAGCAGCTTGTCTGGACAGGGGGCCTACAATGAGCAGTTCTTC. Translation gives CASSLSGQGAYNEQFF.

This clonotype has ten or more counts. This chain joins TRBV5-1 and TRBJ2-3, with D possibly TRBD2 on 6 matching bases. Trimming left V 0 bases short and J 0 bases short, with 11 bases between. The CDR3 runs 16 residues. Germline CDR1 SGHRS, CDR2 YFSETQ. In DNA, the CDR3 is TGCGCCAGCAGCTTGGATAGAAGCGGGAGCACAGATACGCAGTATTTT. Protein: CASSLDRSGSTDTQYF. Filled out from reference TRBV5-1 and TRBJ2-3, the complete variable domain reads KAGVTQTPRYLIKTRGQQVTLSCSPISGHRSVSWYQQTPGQGLQFLFEYFSETQRNKGNFPGRFSGRQFSNSRSEMNVSTLELGDSALYLCASSLDRSGSTDTQYFGPGTRLTVL.

This clonotype was seen repeatedly, ten times or more. The J gene is TRBJ1-1, the V gene TRBV6-9; D call uncertain. The length of the CDR3 is 13 residues. The V gene's germline CDR1 is MNHGY and CDR2 SVAAGI. V gave up 8 bases and J gave up 3 bases, with 13 bases separating them. The CDR3 loop reads CASPAAADTEAFF. CDR3 DNA sequence: TGTGCCAGCCCGGCGGCAGCCGACACTGAAGCTTTCTTT.

This clonotype was seen at least ten times. The rearrangement joins TRBV6-1 to TRBJ1-6; 7 bases are a match to TRBD1. The trim removed 6 bases at V and 10 bases at J, leaving 9 bases unmatched. The CDR3 is 14 residues long. Germline values: CDR1 MNHNS, CDR2 SASEGT. CDR3 region: CASRHATGQSPLHF. For the CDR3, the DNA is TGTGCCAGCAGGCATGCGACAGGGCAGTCACCCCTCCACTTT.

This clonotype occurred many times. V and J are TRBV6-5 and TRBJ2-5; D might be TRBD1 or TRBD2, each matching 5 bases. From germline, CDR1 is MNHEY and CDR2 SVGAGI. Trimming shortened V by 2 bases and J by 11 bases, and 18 bases separated the two germline ends. The CDR3 has 14 residues. This CDR3 is CASSYAKGTSAQYF. CDR3 DNA sequence: TGTGCCAGCAGTTACGCAAAAGGGACCTCTGCGCAGTACTTC.

Many counts were recorded for this clonotype. The chain has TRBV6-1 and TRBJ1-1; 7 nucleotides align to TRBD1. The CDR3 is 14 amino acids. CDR1 is MNHNS and CDR2 is SASEGT in the germline V gene. The junction had 11 bases not matched to a gene; V was cut back by 4 bases and J by 9 bases. The CDR3 loop reads CASSVEGATVKAFF. In DNA form, the CDR3 reads TGTGCCAGCAGTGTAGAGGGGGCGACAGTTAAAGCTTTCTTT.

This clonotype was counted at least ten times. The V gene is TRBV6-5, the J gene TRBJ2-1; the match to TRBD2 covers 9 bases. Germline V gene data show CDR1 as MNHEY and CDR2 as SVGAGI. J was trimmed by 9 bases and V by 2 bases; bases with no gene match: 2. The CDR3 extends over 13 amino acids. As DNA, the CDR3 is TGTGCCAGCAGTTACGGCGGGAGGGCTGAGCAGTTCTTC. Its protein product is CASSYGGRAEQFF.

This clonotype was picked up many times. V and J are TRBV20-1 and TRBJ2-7; D is ambiguous. V was clipped by 3 bases and J by 0 bases, with 9 bases between them. The CDR3 is 13 residues long. Germline V gene lookup returns CDR1 DFQATT and CDR2 SNEGSKA (reference sequence). The CDR3 loop is CSARNSLSYEQYF. Here the CDR3 DNA reads TGCAGTGCTAGGAACAGTCTCTCCTACGAGCAGTACTTC.

Ten or more counts support this clonotype. J is TRBJ1-3 and V is TRBV7-2; no clear D gene. This CDR3 comprises 14 residues. CDR1 is SGHTA, CDR2 FQGNSA, per germline. V was shortened by 1 base and J by 1 base, with 5 bases between the two germline ends. The CDR3 bases are TGTGCCAGCAGCTTAGTAGGGTCTGGAAACACCATATATTTT. Translating gives CASSLVGSGNTIYF.

This clonotype was observed many times. The chain couples TRBV7-9 to TRBJ2-5, with a possible D match to TRBD1 (7 bases). Trimming left V 7 bases short and J 4 bases short, with 22 bases between. The germline V gene encodes CDR1 SEHNR and CDR2 FQNEAQ (reference sequence). The CDR3 sequence is 16 residues long. CDR3 region: CASTTPRQGGGETQYF. CDR3 sequence (DNA): TGTGCCAGCACCACCCCCCGACAGGGAGGTGGAGAGACCCAGTACTTC. Full variable domain (rest looked up from reference TRBV7-9 and TRBJ2-5): DTGVSQNPRHKITKRGQNVTFRCDPISEHNRLYWYRQTLGQGPEFLTYFQNEAQLEKSRLLSDRFSAERPKGSFSTLEIQRTEQGDSAMYLCASTTPRQGGGETQYFGPGTRLLVL.

There are many counts of this clonotype. The chain uses TRBV24-1 and TRBJ2-3; D ambiguous. Germline CDR1 reads KGHDR; CDR2 reads SFDVKD. The CDR3 consists of 17 residues. V lost 5 bases and J lost 2, with 19 bases in between. CDR3 nucleotide sequence: TGTGCCACCAGTGGATTCCGGGCAGGCGAACCCACAGATACGCAGTATTTT. It translates to CATSGFRAGEPTDTQYF.

This clonotype was observed at least ten times. V usage is TRBV10-2 and J usage is TRBJ1-6; 9 nucleotides align to TRBD1. Germline CDR1 and CDR2: WSHSY and SAAADI. This CDR3 has 13 amino acids. With 8 bases clipped from V and 6 bases from J, the junction kept 2 bases outside the gene matches. The CDR3 here is CASYRGPNSPLHF. CDR3 bases: TGCGCCAGCTACAGGGGGCCTAATTCACCCCTCCACTTT.

This clonotype was observed at least ten times. J is TRBJ2-3 and V is TRBV5-1; 7 nucleotides agree with TRBD2. Unmatched junction bases numbered 2, after V lost 4 bases and J lost 0 bases. The CDR3 has 14 residues. Germline V gene lookup returns CDR1 SGHRS and CDR2 YFSETQ. CDR3 region: CASSVSGSTDTQYF. The CDR3 coding sequence is TGCGCCAGCAGCGTTAGCGGGAGCACAGATACGCAGTATTTT.

There are many counts of this clonotype. This rearrangement joins TRBV5-6 to TRBJ2-2; 9 positions agree with TRBD2. This CDR3 comprises 16 residues. With 3 bases clipped from V and 1 base from J, the junction kept 4 bases outside the gene matches. Germline-derived CDR1 and CDR2 are SGHDT and YYEEEE. CDR3 sequence (DNA): TGTGCCAGCAGCTCTGTAGCGGGAGAGAACACCGGGGAGCTGTTTTTT. Protein sequence: CASSSVAGENTGELFF.